These 5 T cell receptor beta chains were sequenced from one sample in a study of T cells after posttransplantation cyclophosphamide. The data were produced by immunoSEQ multiplex PCR, yet TCRdb's version contains in-frame clones alone and is incomplete. The table has around 31,000 clones, around 90% seen once. Cells defined as naive were viable CD3+CD4+ or CD3+CD8+ and CCR7+CD45RA+CD45RO-CD95-CD27+CD28+. The sequenced sample consisted of naive CD4+ T cells sorted from blood. The source of these receptors is a young man in good health and a related stem cell transplant donor.

The chain's CDR3 is CASSRTGTRETEAFF. The DNA for the CDR3 is TGTGCCAGCAGCCGTACCGGGACCCGGGAGACTGAAGCTTTCTTT. The V and J genes are TRBV11-2 and TRBJ1-1; a weak D match, TRBD1 (5 bases). The V end lost 5 bases, the J end lost 5 bases, and 18 bases lay between the germline ends. CDR1 is SGHAT, CDR2 FQNNGV, per germline. The CDR3 is 15 amino acids.

This clone was observed once. The genes are TRBV9 and TRBJ2-1; 11 bases are shared with TRBD2. Germline CDR1 is SGDLS and CDR2 is YYNGEE. This CDR3 is built from 16 residues. Trimming took 0 bases from V and 4 from J; bases not matched to a gene: 3. This CDR3 reads CASSVGRLAGYNEQFF. The CDR3 DNA is TGTGCCAGCAGCGTAGGCAGACTAGCGGGGTACAATGAGCAGTTCTTC.

J is TRBJ2-7 and V is TRBV7-2, with 9 nucleotides matching TRBD2. V dropped 1 base and J dropped 4; count of bases not matched to a gene: 5. This CDR3 has 15 amino acids. Per the germline V gene, CDR1 is SGHTA and CDR2 is FQGNSA. In DNA, the CDR3 is TGTGCCAGCAGCTTAGTTGCTAGCGGGGTTTACGAGCAGTACTTC. As protein: CASSLVASGVYEQYF.

The chain joins TRBV2 to TRBJ1-5; 7 nucleotides agree with TRBD1. The CDR3 is 15 residues long. V was clipped by 6 bases and J by 0 bases; unmatched bases: 5. Germline V gene data show CDR1 as SNHLY and CDR2 as FYNNEI. Written as DNA, the CDR3 is TGTGCCAGCAGCTCGACAGGGTTTAGCAATCAGCCCCAGCATTTT. This encodes CASSSTGFSNQPQHF.

V gene TRBV19 combines with J gene TRBJ2-4; no clear D. CDR3 size: 12 residues. Germline V CDR1 and CDR2: LNHDA, SQIVND (reference sequence). V shed 2 bases and J shed 5 bases, with 4 bases lying between them. For the CDR3, the DNA is TGTGCCAGTAGTATACGGGAAAACATTCAGTACTTC. Protein: CASSIRENIQYF.